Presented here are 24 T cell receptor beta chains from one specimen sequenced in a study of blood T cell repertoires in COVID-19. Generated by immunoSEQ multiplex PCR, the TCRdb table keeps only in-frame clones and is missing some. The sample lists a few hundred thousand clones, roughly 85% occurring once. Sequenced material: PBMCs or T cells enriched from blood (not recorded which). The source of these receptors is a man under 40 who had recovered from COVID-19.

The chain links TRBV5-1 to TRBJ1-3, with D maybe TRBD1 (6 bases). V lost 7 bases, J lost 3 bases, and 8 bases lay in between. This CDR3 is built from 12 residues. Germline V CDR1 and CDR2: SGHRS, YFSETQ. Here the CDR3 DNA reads TGCGCCAGCCGGGACAATGGAAACACCATATATTTT. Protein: CASRDNGNTIYF.

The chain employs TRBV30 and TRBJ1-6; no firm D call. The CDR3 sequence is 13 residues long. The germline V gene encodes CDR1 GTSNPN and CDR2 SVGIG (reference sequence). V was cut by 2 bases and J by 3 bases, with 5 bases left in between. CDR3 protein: CAWSRGYNSPLHF. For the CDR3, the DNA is TGTGCCTGGAGTCGGGGCTATAATTCACCCCTCCACTTT.

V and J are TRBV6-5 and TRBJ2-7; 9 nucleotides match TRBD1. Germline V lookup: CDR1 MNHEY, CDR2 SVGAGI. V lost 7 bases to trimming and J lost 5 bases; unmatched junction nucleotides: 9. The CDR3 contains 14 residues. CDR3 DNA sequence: TGTGCCAGCACCCCTGGGACAGGGATCGACGAGCAGTACTTC. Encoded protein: CASTPGTGIDEQYF.

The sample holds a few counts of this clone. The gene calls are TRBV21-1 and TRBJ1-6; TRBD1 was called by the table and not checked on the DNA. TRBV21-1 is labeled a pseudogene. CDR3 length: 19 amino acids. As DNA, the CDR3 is TGTGCCAGCAGCAAAAAGGGGGACAGGCTGAGCTCCTATAATTCACCCCTCCACTTT. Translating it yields CASSKKGDRLSSYNSPLHF.

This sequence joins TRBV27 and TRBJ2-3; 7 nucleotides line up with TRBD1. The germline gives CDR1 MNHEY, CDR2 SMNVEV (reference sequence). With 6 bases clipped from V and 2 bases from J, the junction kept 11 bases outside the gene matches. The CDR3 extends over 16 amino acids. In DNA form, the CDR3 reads TGTGCCAGCAGCAACCGGATGACAGGGCCCACAGATACGCAGTATTTT. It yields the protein CASSNRMTGPTDTQYF.

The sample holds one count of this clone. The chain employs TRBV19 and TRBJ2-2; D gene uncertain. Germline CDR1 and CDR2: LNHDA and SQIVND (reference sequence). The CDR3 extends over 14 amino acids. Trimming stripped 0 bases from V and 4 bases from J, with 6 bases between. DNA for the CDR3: TGTGCCAGTAGTATAGACCCCAGCACCGGGGAGCTGTTTTTT. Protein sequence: CASSIDPSTGELFF.

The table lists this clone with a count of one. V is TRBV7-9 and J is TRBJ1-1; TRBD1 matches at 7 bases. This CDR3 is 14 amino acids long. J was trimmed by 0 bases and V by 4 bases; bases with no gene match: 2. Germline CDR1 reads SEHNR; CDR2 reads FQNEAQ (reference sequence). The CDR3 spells CASSWGQLNTEAFF. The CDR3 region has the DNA TGTGCCAGCAGCTGGGGACAGTTGAACACTGAAGCTTTCTTT. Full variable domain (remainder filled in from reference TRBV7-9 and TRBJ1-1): DTGVSQNPRHKITKRGQNVTFRCDPISEHNRLYWYRQTLGQGPEFLTYFQNEAQLEKSRLLSDRFSAERPKGSFSTLEIQRTEQGDSAMYLCASSWGQLNTEAFFGQGTRLTVV.

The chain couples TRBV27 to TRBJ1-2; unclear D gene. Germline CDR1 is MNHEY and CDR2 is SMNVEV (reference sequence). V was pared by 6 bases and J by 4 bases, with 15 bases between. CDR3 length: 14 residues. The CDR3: CASRLEGSGYGYTF. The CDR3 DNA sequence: TGTGCCAGCAGGCTAGAGGGATCTGGCTATGGCTACACCTTC.

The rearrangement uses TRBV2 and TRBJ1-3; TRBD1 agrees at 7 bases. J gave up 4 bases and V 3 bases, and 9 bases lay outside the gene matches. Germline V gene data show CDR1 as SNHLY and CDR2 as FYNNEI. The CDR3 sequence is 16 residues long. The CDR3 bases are TGTGCCAGCAGTGATGTTATCGACAGGGAGGGAAACACCATATATTTT. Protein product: CASSDVIDREGNTIYF.

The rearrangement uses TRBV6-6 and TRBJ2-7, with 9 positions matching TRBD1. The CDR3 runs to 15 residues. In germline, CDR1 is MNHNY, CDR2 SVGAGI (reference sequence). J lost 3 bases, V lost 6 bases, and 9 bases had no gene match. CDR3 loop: CASREGQGHFYEQYF. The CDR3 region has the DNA TGTGCCAGCAGGGAGGGACAGGGACATTTCTACGAGCAGTACTTC.

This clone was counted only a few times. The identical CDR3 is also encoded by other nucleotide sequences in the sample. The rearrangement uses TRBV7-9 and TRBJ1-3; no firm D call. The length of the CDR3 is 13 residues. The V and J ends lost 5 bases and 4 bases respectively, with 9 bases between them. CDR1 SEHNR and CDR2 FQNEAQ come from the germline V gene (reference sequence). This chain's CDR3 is CASSRGEGNTIYF. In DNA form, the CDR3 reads TGTGCCAGCAGCCGGGGAGAAGGAAACACCATATATTTT.

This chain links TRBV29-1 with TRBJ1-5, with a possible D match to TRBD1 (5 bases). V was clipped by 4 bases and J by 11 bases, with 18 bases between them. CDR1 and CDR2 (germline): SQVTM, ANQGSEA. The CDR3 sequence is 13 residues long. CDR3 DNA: TGCAGCGTTGCTACAGGTGACAATATGGCCCAGCATTTT. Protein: CSVATGDNMAQHF. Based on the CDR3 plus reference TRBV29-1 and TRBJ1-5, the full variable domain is SAVISQKPSRDICQRGTSLTIQCQVDSQVTMMFWYRQQPGQSLTLIATANQGSEATYESGFVIDKFPISRPNLTFSTLTVSNMSPEDSSIYLCSVATGDNMAQHFGDGTRLSIL.

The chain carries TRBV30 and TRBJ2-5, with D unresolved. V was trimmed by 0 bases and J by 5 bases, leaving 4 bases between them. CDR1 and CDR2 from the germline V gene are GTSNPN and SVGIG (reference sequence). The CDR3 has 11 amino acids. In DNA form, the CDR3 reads TGTGCCTGGAGTGTACGGGAGACCCAGTACTTC. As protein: CAWSVRETQYF.

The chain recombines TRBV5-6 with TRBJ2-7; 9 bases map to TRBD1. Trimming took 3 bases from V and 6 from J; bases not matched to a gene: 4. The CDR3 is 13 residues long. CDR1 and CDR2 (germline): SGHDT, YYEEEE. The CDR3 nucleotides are TGTGCCAGCAGCTGGGGACAGGGCGGCGAGCAGTACTTC. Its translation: CASSWGQGGEQYF.

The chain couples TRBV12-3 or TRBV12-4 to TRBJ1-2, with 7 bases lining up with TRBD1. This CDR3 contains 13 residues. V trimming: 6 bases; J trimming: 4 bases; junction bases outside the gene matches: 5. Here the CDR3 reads CASSRDSAYGYTF. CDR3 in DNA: TGTGCCAGCAGCAGGGACAGTGCCTATGGCTACACCTTC.

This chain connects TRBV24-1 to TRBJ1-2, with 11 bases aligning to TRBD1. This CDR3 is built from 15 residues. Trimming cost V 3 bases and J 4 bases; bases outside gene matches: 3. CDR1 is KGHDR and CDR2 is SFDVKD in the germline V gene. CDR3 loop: CATSDPGTGGYGYTF. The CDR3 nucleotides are TGTGCCACCAGTGATCCAGGGACAGGGGGCTATGGCTACACCTTC.

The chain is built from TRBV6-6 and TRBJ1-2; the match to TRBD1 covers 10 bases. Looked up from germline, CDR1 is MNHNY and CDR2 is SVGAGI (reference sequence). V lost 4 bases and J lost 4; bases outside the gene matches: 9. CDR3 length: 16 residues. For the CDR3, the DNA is TGTGCCAGCAGTTTAAGGACAGGGGGGGACGGCTATGGCTACACCTTC. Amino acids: CASSLRTGGDGYGYTF.

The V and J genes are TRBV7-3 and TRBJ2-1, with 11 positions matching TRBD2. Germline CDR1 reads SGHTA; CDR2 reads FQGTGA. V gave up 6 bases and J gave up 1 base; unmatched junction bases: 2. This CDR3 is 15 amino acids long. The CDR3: CASSRLAGSYNEQFF. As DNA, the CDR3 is TGTGCCAGCAGTAGACTAGCGGGGTCCTACAATGAGCAGTTCTTC.

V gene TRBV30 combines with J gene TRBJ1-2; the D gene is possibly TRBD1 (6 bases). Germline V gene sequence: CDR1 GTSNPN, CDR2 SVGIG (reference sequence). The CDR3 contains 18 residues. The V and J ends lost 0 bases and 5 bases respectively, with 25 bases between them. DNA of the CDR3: TGTGCCTGGAGTGTACGAGGTGTAGGGGGAAGAAGGGGATATGGCTACACCTTC. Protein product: CAWSVRGVGGRRGYGYTF.

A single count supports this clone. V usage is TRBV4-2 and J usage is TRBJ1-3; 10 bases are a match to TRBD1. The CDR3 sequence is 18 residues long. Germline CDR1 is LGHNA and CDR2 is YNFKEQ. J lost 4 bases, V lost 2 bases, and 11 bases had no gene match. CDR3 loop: CASSQSLPGQGRGNTIYF. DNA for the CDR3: TGTGCCAGCAGCCAATCCCTTCCGGGACAGGGGAGAGGAAACACCATATATTTT.

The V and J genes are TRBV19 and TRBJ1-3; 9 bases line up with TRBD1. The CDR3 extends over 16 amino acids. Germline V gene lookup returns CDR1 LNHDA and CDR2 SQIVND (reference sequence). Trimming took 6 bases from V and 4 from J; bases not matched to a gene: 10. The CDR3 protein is CASSPVRDRVGNTIYF. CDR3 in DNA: TGTGCCAGTAGCCCAGTAAGGGACAGGGTCGGAAACACCATATATTTT. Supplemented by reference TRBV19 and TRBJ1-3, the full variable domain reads DGGITQSPKYLFRKEGQNVTLSCEQNLNHDAMYWYRQDPGQGLRLIYYSQIVNDFQKGDIAEGYSVSREKKESFPLTVTSAQKNPTAFYLCASSPVRDRVGNTIYFGEGSWLTVV.

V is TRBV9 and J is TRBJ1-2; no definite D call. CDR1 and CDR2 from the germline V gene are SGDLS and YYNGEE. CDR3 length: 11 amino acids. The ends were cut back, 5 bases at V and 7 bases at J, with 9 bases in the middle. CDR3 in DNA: TGTGCCAGCAGTTCCGGTGGTGGCTACACCTTC. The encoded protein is CASSSGGGYTF.

The DNA for the CDR3 is TGTGCCAGCAGACCCAGGACAGGCACAGATACGCAGTATTTT. Translation: CASRPRTGTDTQYF. The chain has TRBV2 and TRBJ2-3; a possible D gene is TRBD1 (6 bases). CDR3 length: 14 amino acids. The V end lost 6 bases, the J end lost 1 base, and 11 bases lay between the germline ends. Per the germline V gene, CDR1 is SNHLY and CDR2 is FYNNEI. Full variable domain (missing parts from reference TRBV2 and TRBJ2-3): EPEVTQTPSHQVTQMGQEVILRCVPISNHLYFYWYRQILGQKVEFLVSFYNNEISEKSEIFDDQFSVERPDGSNFTLKIRSTKLEDSAMYFCASRPRTGTDTQYFGPGTRLTVL.

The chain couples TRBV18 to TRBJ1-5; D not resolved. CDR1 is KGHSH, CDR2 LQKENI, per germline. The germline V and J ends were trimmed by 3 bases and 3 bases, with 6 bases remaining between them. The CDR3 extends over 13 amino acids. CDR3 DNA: TGTGCCAGCTCACCGGGCCCCAATCAGCCCCAGCATTTT. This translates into CASSPGPNQPQHF.